A selection of T cell receptor beta chains follows, all from one sample in a study of control samples from healthy donors and cancer patients. Generated by immunoSEQ multiplex PCR, the TCRdb table keeps only in-frame clones and is missing some. The sample contains about 120,000 clones, approximately 90% of which appear only once. Material for sequencing was blood. The receptors come from a woman in her 70s in good health. The CDR3 runs from the conserved cysteine through the conserved F or W. The D gene is left open where the match is weak. A clone size is listed for some rows: how often the clone was seen (once, few, many), or a class if it is expanded.

cdr3_length	v_call	d_call	clone_size	j_call	cdr3_nt	cdr3_aa
11	TRBV20-1	.	.	TRBJ2-5	TGCAGTGCTAGGGCTAGAGAGACCCAGTACTTC	CSARARETQYF
12	TRBV7-2	.	.	TRBJ1-6	TGTGCCAGCAGCTTAGAAGTGGGGGGCCTCCACTTT	CASSLEVGGLHF
13	TRBV2	.	.	TRBJ2-7	TGTGCCAGCAGTGAACCGACCTCCTACGAGCAGTACTTC	CASSEPTSYEQYF
14	TRBV3-1/TRBV3-2	.	.	TRBJ1-6	TGTGCCAGCAGCCAAGCAACAGGGAATTCACCCCTCCACTTT	CASSQATGNSPLHF
15	TRBV4-3	.	.	TRBJ2-5	TGCGCCAGCAGCCCGCACTGGGGGTCCGGGGAGACCCAGTACTTC	CASSPHWGSGETQYF
13	TRBV9	.	.	TRBJ2-3	TGTGCCAGCAGCGTAGAATTCGTTGATACGCAGTATTTT	CASSVEFVDTQYF
18	TRBV19	.	.	TRBJ1-4	TGTGCCAGTAGTATAGAGGGACTCCGGGACCCAACTAATGAAAAACTGTTTTTT	CASSIEGLRDPTNEKLFF
16	TRBV15	TRBD1	.	TRBJ2-7	TGTGCCACCAGCAAACGACAGGGGAGTACCTCCTACGAGCAGTACTTC	CATSKRQGSTSYEQYF
13	TRBV7-2	TRBD1	few	TRBJ1-2	TGTGCCAGCAGCATGGCTGGACAGGGTGTATTAACCTTC	CASSMAGQGVLTF
14	TRBV10-3	.	.	TRBJ1-5	TGTGCCATCAGTGAGGGAGATAGCAATCAGCCCCAGCATTTT	CAISEGDSNQPQHF
14	TRBV7-8	.	.	TRBJ1-5	TGTGCCAGCAGCTTAGCTGGTAGCAATCAGCCCCAGCATTTT	CASSLAGSNQPQHF
15	TRBV18	.	.	TRBJ1-1	TGTGCCAGCTCACCATCTCTTGGAGGGAACACTGAAGCTTTCTTT	CASSPSLGGNTEAFF
16	TRBV29-1	TRBD1	.	TRBJ2-7	TGCAGCGTGACCGGGACAGGGATCTCCAAAACCTACGAGCAGTACTTC	CSVTGTGISKTYEQYF
13	TRBV12-3/TRBV12-4	.	once	TRBJ1-1	TGTGCCAGCAGTGGTCAACCTTACACTGAAGCTTTCTTT	CASSGQPYTEAFF